These T cell receptor beta chains were read from a single sample in a study of T cell repertoires in cytomegalovirus infection. No antigen is known for these receptors. TCRdb re-analysed the reads in MiXCR, keeping a single row per CDR3 protein. The sample carries roughly 800,000 distinct CDR3 sequences, about 28% recorded once. Sequenced material: cultured CD8+ T cells from PBMCs, taken from culture after CMV antigen stimulation. Receptors originate from a human donor in good health (CMV status not recorded). Some clones in this sample may be carry-over from other donors' samples. Both conserved end residues are part of each CDR3. The order of the fields is V gene, J gene, CDR3 protein.

v_gene: TRBV27; j_gene: TRBJ2-2; CDR3aa: CASSQTGSGELFF
v_gene: TRBV7-2; j_gene: TRBJ1-2; CDR3aa: CASSLRDPRDGYTF
v_gene: TRBV4-1; j_gene: TRBJ1-4; CDR3aa: CASSQGAGGEKLFF
v_gene: TRBV4-1; j_gene: TRBJ2-2; CDR3aa: CASSQHIPGQGSVVGELFF
v_gene: TRBV19; j_gene: TRBJ2-1; CDR3aa: CASSLKAERVYNEQFF
v_gene: TRBV7-9; j_gene: TRBJ1-3; CDR3aa: CASTQRAQGVIGNTIYF
v_gene: TRBV5-6; j_gene: TRBJ1-5; CDR3aa: CASSPSRDSDSNQPQHF
v_gene: TRBV9; j_gene: TRBJ1-2; CDR3aa: CASSVGAGAKGYTF
v_gene: TRBV7-2; j_gene: TRBJ2-5; CDR3aa: CASSLGLAAQETQYF
v_gene: TRBV20-1; j_gene: TRBJ1-5; CDR3aa: CSASGYSNQPQHF
v_gene: TRBV2; j_gene: TRBJ2-2; CDR3aa: CASSERSGKNTGELFF